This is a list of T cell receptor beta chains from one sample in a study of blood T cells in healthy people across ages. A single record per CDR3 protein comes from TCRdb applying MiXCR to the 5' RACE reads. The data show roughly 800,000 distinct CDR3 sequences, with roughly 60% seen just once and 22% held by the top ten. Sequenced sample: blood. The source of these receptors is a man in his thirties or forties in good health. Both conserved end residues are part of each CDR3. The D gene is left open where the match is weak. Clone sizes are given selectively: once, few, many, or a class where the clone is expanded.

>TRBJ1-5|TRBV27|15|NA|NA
TGTGCCAGCAGCCATGTCCAGGGGAGCAATCAGCCCCAGCATTTT
CASSHVQGSNQPQHF
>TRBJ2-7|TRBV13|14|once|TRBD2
TGTGCCAGCAGCTGGGGGACTAGCGGGAACGAGCAGTACTTC
CASSWGTSGNEQYF
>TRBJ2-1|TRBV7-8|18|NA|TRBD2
TGTGCCAGCAGCTTAGCGTACGTTAGACTAGCGGCATACAATGAGCAGTTCTTC
CASSLAYVRLAAYNEQFF
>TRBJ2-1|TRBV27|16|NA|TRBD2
TGTGCCAGCAGTTTATCGGAGACTAGCGGGTTCAATGAGCAGTTCTTC
CASSLSETSGFNEQFF
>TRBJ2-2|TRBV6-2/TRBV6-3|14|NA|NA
TGTGCCAGCAGTTCGGCGGCTGGGTTTGGGGAGCTGTTTTTT
CASSSAAGFGELFF
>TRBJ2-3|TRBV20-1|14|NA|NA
TGCAGTGCTAGAGGAGCGGGTCTCACAGATACGCAGTATTTT
CSARGAGLTDTQYF
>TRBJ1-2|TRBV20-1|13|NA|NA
TGCAGTGCTTCAAGACAGGTCCCGAAGGGCTACACCTTC
CSASRQVPKGYTF
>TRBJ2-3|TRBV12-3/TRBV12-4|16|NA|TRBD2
TGTGCCAGCAGGACTAGCGGGAGATCTAGCACAGATACGCAGTATTTT
CASRTSGRSSTDTQYF
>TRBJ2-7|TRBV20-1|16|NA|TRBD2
TGCAGTGCTAGAAGTGGGGCTAGCGGGTTCTCCTACGAGCAGTACTTC
CSARSGASGFSYEQYF
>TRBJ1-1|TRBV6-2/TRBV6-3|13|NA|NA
TGTGCCAGCAGTTACACAGGACAGTCCCAAGCTTTCTTT
CASSYTGQSQAFF
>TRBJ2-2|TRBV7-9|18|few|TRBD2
TGTGCCAGCAGCATCATAGCCTTTCTGGCGGGGGGAACCGGGGAGCTGTTTTTT
CASSIIAFLAGGTGELFF
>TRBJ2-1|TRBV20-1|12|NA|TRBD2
TGCAGTGCTAGAGGGACTAGCGGGAGTCGGTTCTTC
CSARGTSGSRFF
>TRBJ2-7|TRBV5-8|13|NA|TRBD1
TGTGCCAGCAACTCGGGACAGGGTGGCGAGCAGTACTTC
CASNSGQGGEQYF
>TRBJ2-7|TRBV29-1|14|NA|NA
TGCAGCGTTGTACTGGGACCGACGAACGGAGAGCAGTACTTC
CSVVLGPTNGEQYF
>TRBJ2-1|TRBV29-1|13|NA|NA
TGCAGCGTCCTACAGGGCTCACGGGTAGGGCAGTTCTTC
CSVLQGSRVGQFF
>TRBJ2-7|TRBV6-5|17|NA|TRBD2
TGTGCCAGCAGTTACTCTATTAGCGGGAGTCCCCCATACGAGCAGTACTTC
CASSYSISGSPPYEQYF
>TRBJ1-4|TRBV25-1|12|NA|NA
TGTGCCAGCAGTGAATGGGGAACCGGCCTGTTTTTT
CASSEWGTGLFF
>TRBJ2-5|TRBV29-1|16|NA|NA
TGCAGCGTTGAAAGGGGCCGTGGAGAGGCGGGAGAGACCCAGTACTTC
CSVERGRGEAGETQYF
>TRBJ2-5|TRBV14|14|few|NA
TGTGCCAGCAGCCAAGGTAGCAACCCGGAGACCCAGTACTTC
CASSQGSNPETQYF
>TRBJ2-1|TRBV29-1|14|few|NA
TGCAGCGTTGAACTACAGGAAGGGGGCAATGAGCAGTTCTTC
CSVELQEGGNEQFF
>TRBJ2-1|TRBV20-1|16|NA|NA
TGCAGTGCTATCCACCTTACTAGGCGGTCCTACAATGAGCAGTTCTTC
CSAIHLTRRSYNEQFF
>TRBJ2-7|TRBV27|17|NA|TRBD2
TGTGCCAGCAGTTTATCGTTCAGTGGGACTACAACCTACGAGCAGTACTTC
CASSLSFSGTTTYEQYF
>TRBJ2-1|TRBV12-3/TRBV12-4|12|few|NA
TGTGCCAGCAGTGACTACCATAATGAGCAGTTCTTC
CASSDYHNEQFF
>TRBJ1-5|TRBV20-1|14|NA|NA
TGCAGTGCGGGCGCAGGGATCGGCAATCAGCCCCAGCATTTT
CSAGAGIGNQPQHF
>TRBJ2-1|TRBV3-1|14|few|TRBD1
TGTGCCAGCAGCCTCACCACAGGGGGCAATGAGCAGTTCTTC
CASSLTTGGNEQFF
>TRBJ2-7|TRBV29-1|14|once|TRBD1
TGCAGCGTGGGGACCGGGACAGGGGATACCGAGCAGTACTTC
CSVGTGTGDTEQYF
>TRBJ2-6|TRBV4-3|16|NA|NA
TGCGCCAGCAGCAAAGATGCAGGCTCTGGGGCCAGCGTCCTGACTTTC
CASSKDAGSGASVLTF
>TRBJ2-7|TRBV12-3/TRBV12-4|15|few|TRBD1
TGTGCCAGCAGTTTGGACAGGGGCGACTCCTACGAGCAGTACTTC
CASSLDRGDSYEQYF
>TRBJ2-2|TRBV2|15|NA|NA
TGTGCCAGCCGACTTGGCGCAGTGAACACCGGGGAGCTGTTTTTT
CASRLGAVNTGELFF
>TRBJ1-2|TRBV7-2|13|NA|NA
TGTGCCAGCAGCTTATCAGTGGACTATGGCTACACCTTC
CASSLSVDYGYTF
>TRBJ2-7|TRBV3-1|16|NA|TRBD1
TGTGCCAGCAGCCAAAGGGGCCGCACAGGGGGCCACGAGCAGTACTTC
CASSQRGRTGGHEQYF
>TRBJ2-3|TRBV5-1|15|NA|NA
TGCGCCAGCAGCGGGGGGACCATATTCACAGATACGCAGTATTTT
CASSGGTIFTDTQYF
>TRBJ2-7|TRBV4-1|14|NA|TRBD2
TGCGCCAGCAGCCCGAAAGCGGGGGGTTACGAGCAGTACTTC
CASSPKAGGYEQYF
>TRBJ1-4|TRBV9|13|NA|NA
TGTGCCAGCAGCGGATCAAGCTCTGAAAAACTGTTTTTT
CASSGSSSEKLFF
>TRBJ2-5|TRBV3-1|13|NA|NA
TGTGCCGGCAGCCATAGCTTTCAAGAGACCCAGTACTTC
CAGSHSFQETQYF
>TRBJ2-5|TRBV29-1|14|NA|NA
TGCAGCTCAGCCGAATGGGCGGACCAAGAGACCCAGTACTTC
CSSAEWADQETQYF
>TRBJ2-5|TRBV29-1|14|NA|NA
TGCAGCGTTGCCTTGTTGAATAGGGGTGAGACCCAGTACTTC
CSVALLNRGETQYF
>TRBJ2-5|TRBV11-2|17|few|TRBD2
TGTGCCAGCAGCTTAGGACCGGGACTAGCGGCGCGAGAGACCCAGTACTTC
CASSLGPGLAARETQYF
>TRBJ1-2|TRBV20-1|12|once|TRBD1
TGCAGTGCTACGGGACAGGGGGATGGCTACACCTTC
CSATGQGDGYTF
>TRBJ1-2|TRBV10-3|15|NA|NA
TGTGCCATCAGAGGTCGGGAAACAGCGGCTTATGGCTACACCTTC
CAIRGRETAAYGYTF
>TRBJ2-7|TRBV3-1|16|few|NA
TGTGCCAGCAGCCAATCTTCCAGGCAGCTCTCCTACGAGCAGTACTTC
CASSQSSRQLSYEQYF
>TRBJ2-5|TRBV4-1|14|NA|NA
TGCGCCAGCAGTGGTTCCCAGGGTCAAGAGACCCAGTACTTC
CASSGSQGQETQYF
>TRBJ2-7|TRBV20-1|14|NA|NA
TGCAGTGCTCCCCCCCACCGGAGCTCCTACGAGCAGTACTTC
CSAPPHRSSYEQYF
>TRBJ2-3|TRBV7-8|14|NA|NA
TGTGCCAGCAGCAGGGACGGCGTCGCAGATACGCAGTATTTT
CASSRDGVADTQYF
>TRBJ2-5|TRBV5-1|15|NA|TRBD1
TGCGCCAGCACGACAGGGGCCTATCGGCGAGAGACCCAGTACTTC
CASTTGAYRRETQYF
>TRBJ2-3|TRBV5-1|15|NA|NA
TGCGTCAGCAGAAATGACGGCGCTAGCACAGATACGCAGTATTTT
CVSRNDGASTDTQYF
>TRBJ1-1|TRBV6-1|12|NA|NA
TGTGCCAGCAGCGACCCCAGGGAAAGGACTTTCTTT
CASSDPRERTFF
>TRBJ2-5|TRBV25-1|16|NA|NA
TGTGCCAGCAGTGAATATCAGGACGCCCGTCGGGAGACCCAGTACTTC
CASSEYQDARRETQYF
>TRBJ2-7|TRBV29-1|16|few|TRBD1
TGCAGCGTTCATTTGGCCGGACAGGGTTCCAACTACGAGCAGTACTTC
CSVHLAGQGSNYEQYF
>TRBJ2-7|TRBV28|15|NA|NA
TGTGCCAGCGCCCAGCGAGGACCGATCGATTACGAGCAGTACTTC
CASAQRGPIDYEQYF